The 5 T cell receptor beta chains reported below all come from one sample, sequenced in a study of resident and recirculating memory T cells in vitiligo. Using immunoSEQ multiplex PCR, the repertoire was profiled, and TCRdb retains in-frame clones only, with some absent. This table has around 78,000 clones, about 90% appearing once. Source material: blood. Receptor source: a male donor with vitiligo.

This clone occurred once. The chain links TRBV28 to TRBJ2-1; a weak D match, TRBD1 (5 bases). The V and J ends lost 7 bases and 7 bases respectively, with 14 bases between them. The CDR3 extends over 13 amino acids. Germline loops: CDR1 MDHEN, CDR2 SYDVKM. CDR3 in amino acids: CASTLSGRNEQFF. The CDR3 DNA sequence: TGTGCCAGCACCCTCTCAGGGCGAAATGAGCAGTTCTTC.

The V call is TRBV4-1, the J call TRBJ2-1, with TRBD2 as a possible D gene (6 bases). Germline-derived CDR1 and CDR2 are MGHRA and YSYEKL. This CDR3 comprises 17 residues. Trimming left V 2 bases short and J 9 bases short, with 23 bases between. This CDR3 is CASSQWRGDPKGGEQFF. The CDR3 DNA reads as TGCGCCAGCAGCCAATGGCGCGGGGACCCCAAGGGAGGTGAGCAGTTCTTC.

The table lists this clone with a few counts. In the same sample, other DNA sequences code for this CDR3. The gene calls are TRBV30 and TRBJ2-5; 10 nucleotides line up with TRBD2. From germline, CDR1 is GTSNPN and CDR2 SVGIG (reference sequence). Unmatched junction bases numbered 28, after V lost 1 base and J lost 5 bases. The CDR3 length is 22 residues. CDR3 loop: CAWSAPSGALGESGRAWETQYF. The CDR3 nucleotides are TGTGCCTGGAGTGCCCCCTCGGGAGCCCTTGGCGAGAGCGGGAGGGCCTGGGAGACCCAGTACTTC.

This clone was detected once. The chain carries TRBV6-1 and TRBJ1-5; 7 bases line up with TRBD1. Germline loops: CDR1 MNHNS, CDR2 SASEGT. This CDR3 has 14 amino acids. The V and J ends lost 5 bases and 4 bases, in that order; junction bases with no gene match: 5. The CDR3 spells CASSTGTENQPQHF. DNA for the CDR3: TGTGCCAGCAGTACCGGGACAGAAAATCAGCCCCAGCATTTT.

J is TRBJ1-1 and V is TRBV4-2; 7 positions agree with TRBD1. Per the germline V gene, CDR1 is LGHNA and CDR2 is YNFKEQ. V lost 2 bases and J lost 11; bases outside the gene matches: 2. The CDR3 runs 11 residues. The CDR3 bases are TGTGCCAGCAGCCAACAGGGGGTTGCTTTCTTT. Residues: CASSQQGVAFF.